Included here is one T cell receptor beta chain sequence, with context. Its antigen is still unknown. Sequenced by immunoSEQ multiplex PCR; TCRdb stores in-frame clones only, minus some. The sample holds about 74,000 clones, roughly 90% seen once. V was shortened by 0 bases and J by 2 bases, with 14 bases between the two germline ends. The CDR3 loop spans 16 amino acids. Germline CDR1 and CDR2: SGHVS and FNYEAQ. This entry comes from a study of PD-L1 blockade in urothelial cancer. Background on the study: Previous chemotherapy exposure amounted to 0 to 3 regimens for patients. The study recovered a median of roughly 140,000 T cells per blood sample. Study-wide results and limits: In blood sampled pretreatment, TCR clonality below the median predicted better survival.

Time point: pretreatment peripheral blood. V is TRBV7-6 and J is TRBJ2-7; possibly TRBD1 for D (6 bases). This receptor was taken from a man between 65 and 85 years old with urothelial cancer. Sequences were derived from PBMCs, sampled around atezolizumab (anti-PD-L1) treatment. The CDR3 reads CASSLAGTGRTYEQYF. The DNA of the CDR3 is TGTGCCAGCAGCTTAGCCGGTACAGGGAGAACCTACGAGCAGTACTTC. The full variable domain, in which reference TRBV7-6 and TRBJ2-7 provide the parts outside the CDR3, is GAGVSQSPRYKVTKRGQDVALRCDPISGHVSLYWYRQALGQGPEFLTYFNYEAQQDKSGLPNDRFSAERPEGSISTLTIQRTEQRDSAMYRCASSLAGTGRTYEQYFGPGTRLTVT.